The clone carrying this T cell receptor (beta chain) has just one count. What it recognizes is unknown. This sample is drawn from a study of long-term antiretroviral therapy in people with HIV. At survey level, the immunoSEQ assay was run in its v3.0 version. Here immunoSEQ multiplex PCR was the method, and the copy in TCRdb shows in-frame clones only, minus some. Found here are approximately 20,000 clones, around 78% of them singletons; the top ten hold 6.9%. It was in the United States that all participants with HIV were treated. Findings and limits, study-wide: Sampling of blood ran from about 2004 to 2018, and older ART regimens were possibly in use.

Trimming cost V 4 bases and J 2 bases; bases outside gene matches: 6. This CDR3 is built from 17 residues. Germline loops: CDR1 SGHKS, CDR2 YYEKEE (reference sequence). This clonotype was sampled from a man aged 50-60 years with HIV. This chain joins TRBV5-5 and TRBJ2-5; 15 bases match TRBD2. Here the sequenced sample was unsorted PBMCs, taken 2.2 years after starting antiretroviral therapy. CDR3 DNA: TGTGCCAGCAGCCTGGGACTAGCGGGAGGATTTCAAGAGACCCAGTACTTC. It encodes CASSLGLAGGFQETQYF.